What follows are 32 T cell receptor beta chains derived from one specimen sequenced in a study of blood T cell repertoires in COVID-19. Using immunoSEQ multiplex PCR, the repertoire was profiled, and TCRdb retains in-frame clones only, with some absent. The table lists roughly 190,000 clones, 80% of them singletons. The sequenced sample consisted of peripheral blood. Receptor source: a man in his sixties with acute or convalescent COVID-19.

V is TRBV7-9 and J is TRBJ1-6; no definite D call. This CDR3 spans 13 amino acids. From germline, CDR1 is SEHNR and CDR2 FQNEAQ (reference sequence). Trimming left V 1 base short and J 8 bases short, with 6 bases between. CDR3 DNA: TGTGCCAGCAGCTTAGACTTGTATTCACCCCTCCACTTT. Its translation: CASSLDLYSPLHF.

This chain uses TRBV7-2 with TRBJ2-2, with 10 nucleotides matching TRBD2. Trimming took 2 bases from V and 4 from J; bases not matched to a gene: 4. Germline CDR1 reads SGHTA; CDR2 reads FQGNSA. This CDR3 has 16 amino acids. The CDR3 spells CASSLLAGAVTGELFF. The CDR3, as DNA: TGTGCCAGCAGCTTACTAGCGGGGGCTGTCACCGGGGAGCTGTTTTTT. The full variable domain, rest sourced from reference TRBV7-2 and TRBJ2-2, is GAGVSQSPSNKVTEKGKDVELRCDPISGHTALYWYRQSLGQGLEFLIYFQGNSAPDKSGLPSDRFSAERTGGSVSTLTIQRTQQEDSAVYLCASSLLAGAVTGELFFGEGSRLTVL.

This clone was counted a few times. In DNA form, the CDR3 reads TGCGCCAGCAGCCAAGAGTGGACAGGGGGGAGTGGTATCGGGGAGCTGTTTTTT. It translates to CASSQEWTGGSGIGELFF. The rearrangement uses TRBV4-3 and TRBJ2-2; 10 bases match TRBD1. Germline loops: CDR1 LGHNA, CDR2 YSLEER. The CDR3 contains 18 residues. V dropped 0 bases and J dropped 7; count of bases not matched to a gene: 11.

The chain has TRBV5-6 and TRBJ2-4; 7 bases are a match to TRBD2. The germline V gene has CDR1 SGHDT and CDR2 YYEEEE. V was pared by 6 bases and J by 3 bases, with 12 bases of the junction left unmatched. This CDR3 is built from 16 residues. CDR3 sequence: CASNTLREGNKNIQYF. The CDR3 DNA follows: TGTGCCAGCAACACTTTGAGGGAGGGAAACAAAAACATTCAGTACTTC.

The gene calls are TRBV6-6 and TRBJ2-4; TRBD2 might be the D (5 bases). The CDR3 consists of 12 residues. Trimming cost V 6 bases and J 8 bases, with 11 bases left between them. CDR1 and CDR2 (germline): MNHNY, SVGAGI (reference sequence). This chain's CDR3 is CASSGVQDIQYF. The DNA for the CDR3 is TGTGCCAGCAGCGGGGTCCAAGACATTCAGTACTTC.

V gene TRBV6-5 combines with J gene TRBJ1-2; D might be TRBD1 (6 bases). Germline values: CDR1 MNHEY, CDR2 SVGAGI. CDR3 length equals 12 residues. With 6 bases removed from V and 12 bases from J, the gap between germline ends came to 17 bases. CDR3 nucleotides: TGTGCCAGCAGCCTCTATGGGGCAGGGGACACCTTC. Protein: CASSLYGAGDTF.

This clone was picked up a small number of times. The rearrangement uses TRBV7-3 and TRBJ2-1, with D uncertain. Trimming took off 5 bases at V and 7 bases at J, with 9 bases between the two ends. Germline values: CDR1 SGHTA, CDR2 FQGTGA. The CDR3 covers 12 residues. The CDR3 nucleotides are TGTGCCAGCAGCCCGAATAGAAATGAGCAGTTCTTC. Translated, it gives CASSPNRNEQFF.

This chain links TRBV7-6 with TRBJ2-1; 9 bases fit TRBD1. This CDR3 is 16 amino acids long. V trimming: 5 bases; J trimming: 0 bases; junction bases outside the gene matches: 5. CDR1 and CDR2 from the germline V gene are SGHVS and FNYEAQ. CDR3 in DNA: TGTGCCAGCAGCCAACAGGGGGCTAGCTCCTACAATGAGCAGTTCTTC. This sequence encodes CASSQQGASSYNEQFF.

The genes are TRBV19 and TRBJ1-1; 10 bases match TRBD1. CDR3 length: 17 residues. Germline lookup yields CDR1 LNHDA and CDR2 SQIVND (reference sequence). J gave up 0 bases and V 7 bases, and 11 bases lay outside the gene matches. CDR3 protein: CASMGGTGVFMNTEAFF. CDR3 coding DNA: TGTGCCAGTATGGGGGGGACAGGGGTTTTCATGAACACTGAAGCTTTCTTT.

The V call is TRBV6-5, the J call TRBJ1-1, with D unclear. CDR1 MNHEY and CDR2 SVGAGI come from the germline V gene. CDR3 length: 14 residues. Trimming cost V 2 bases and J 1 base, with 8 bases left between them. The chain's CDR3 is CASSYGESNTEAFF. CDR3 sequence (DNA): TGTGCCAGCAGTTACGGGGAGTCGAACACTGAAGCTTTCTTT.

The CDR3 nucleotides read TGTGCCAGCAGTGATTTGGGCAGGGGACGTGGAGATACGCAGTATTTT. Its translation is CASSDLGRGRGDTQYF. The chain carries TRBV6-1 and TRBJ2-3, with D tentatively TRBD1 (6 bases). The germline V gene encodes CDR1 MNHNS and CDR2 SASEGT. The CDR3 spans 16 residues. Trimming cost V 3 bases and J 5 bases, with 18 bases left between them.

The chain joins TRBV5-4 to TRBJ2-7; 11 nucleotides match TRBD1. Losses at the gene ends were 4 bases for V and 3 bases for J; bases not matched to a gene: 3. The length of the CDR3 is 14 residues. CDR1 SGHNT and CDR2 YYREEE come from the germline V gene (reference sequence). The CDR3 region is CASSRTGGDYEQYF. CDR3 coding DNA: TGTGCCAGCAGCCGGACAGGGGGCGACTACGAGCAGTACTTC.

This clone appeared a single time. V usage is TRBV5-1 and J usage is TRBJ1-5, with no clear D. This CDR3 is built from 13 residues. V was cut by 5 bases and J by 3 bases, with 9 bases left in between. CDR1 and CDR2 from the germline V gene are SGHRS and YFSETQ. The CDR3 bases are TGCGCCAGCAGTGGAGGGCTCAATCAGCCCCAGCATTTT. Encoded protein: CASSGGLNQPQHF.

The J gene is TRBJ1-5, the V gene TRBV6-1; 8 bases are shared with TRBD1. Germline V CDR1 and CDR2: MNHNS, SASEGT. The CDR3 contains 19 residues. V lost 3 bases to trimming and J lost 0 bases; unmatched junction nucleotides: 13. CDR3 nucleotide sequence: TGTGCCAGCAGTGAGCGGACAGGGAGTTCCTTGACTAGCAATCAGCCCCAGCATTTT. It codes for CASSERTGSSLTSNQPQHF.

This clone was counted once. This chain connects TRBV12-3 or TRBV12-4 to TRBJ1-5; TRBD1 agrees at 7 bases. J was trimmed by 6 bases and V by 6 bases; bases with no gene match: 5. The CDR3 has 13 amino acids. The CDR3 region has the DNA TGTGCCAGCAGCCTGACAGGGACTCAGCCCCAGCATTTT. Translation: CASSLTGTQPQHF.

This chain joins TRBV4-2 and TRBJ2-1; 9 nucleotides agree with TRBD2. CDR3 length equals 15 residues. Trimming took 1 base from V and 6 from J; bases not matched to a gene: 4. Germline V lookup: CDR1 LGHNA, CDR2 YNFKEQ. The CDR3 DNA reads as TGTGCCAGCAGCCAAGTGATTAGCGGGGGCAATGAGCAGTTCTTC. This encodes CASSQVISGGNEQFF.

V is TRBV5-1 and J is TRBJ2-7; weak D call: TRBD1 (6 bases). CDR1 and CDR2 (germline): SGHRS, YFSETQ. The CDR3 totals 16 residues. V shed 0 bases and J shed 0 bases, with 13 bases lying between them. The CDR3 bases are TGCGCCAGCAGCTTGGGGGGCAGGGGTAGCTCCTACGAGCAGTACTTC. Translation: CASSLGGRGSSYEQYF.

V gene TRBV29-1 combines with J gene TRBJ1-5; D gene unclear. CDR1 is SQVTM, CDR2 ANQGSEA, per germline. Trimming removed 5 bases from V and 6 bases from J, with 2 bases in between. The CDR3 loop spans 9 amino acids. CDR3 amino acids: CSVRQPQHF. In DNA form, the CDR3 reads TGCAGCGTTCGTCAGCCCCAGCATTTT.

This clone has only a few counts. Written as DNA, the CDR3 is TGTGCCAGCAGCTCACAGGGGCTCGGCGAGCAGTACTTC. Protein: CASSSQGLGEQYF. The chain uses TRBV7-2 and TRBJ2-7, with 7 bases matching TRBD1. V was clipped by 4 bases and J by 6 bases; unmatched bases: 6. This CDR3 contains 13 residues. Germline V CDR1 and CDR2: SGHTA, FQGNSA.

The chain is built from TRBV5-8 and TRBJ1-2; D gene uncertain. With 0 bases removed from V and 1 base from J, the gap between germline ends came to 10 bases. Germline loops: CDR1 SGHTS, CDR2 YDEGEE. This CDR3 spans 15 amino acids. The CDR3 coding sequence is TGTGCCAGCAGCTTGGTGGAGGAGGTTAACTATGGCTACACCTTC. The encoded protein is CASSLVEEVNYGYTF.

The V and J genes are TRBV2 and TRBJ2-2; 9 bases agree with TRBD2. CDR3 length: 17 residues. The V gene end was trimmed by 2 bases and the J gene end by 4 bases; junction bases not matched to a gene: 8. Germline CDR1 SNHLY, CDR2 FYNNEI. In DNA form, the CDR3 reads TGTGCCAGCAGTGAACGGTCTAGCGGGGTCGGCACCGGGGAGCTGTTTTTT. Protein sequence: CASSERSSGVGTGELFF. Using reference TRBV2 and TRBJ2-2 for the parts outside the CDR3, the full variable domain is EPEVTQTPSHQVTQMGQEVILRCVPISNHLYFYWYRQILGQKVEFLVSFYNNEISEKSEIFDDQFSVERPDGSNFTLKIRSTKLEDSAMYFCASSERSSGVGTGELFFGEGSRLTVL.

This chain uses TRBV27 with TRBJ2-3, with D perhaps TRBD2 (5 bases). The V and J ends lost 2 bases and 1 base respectively, with 16 bases between them. The CDR3 totals 17 residues. Germline V gene data show CDR1 as MNHEY and CDR2 as SMNVEV (reference sequence). The CDR3 DNA sequence: TGTGCCAGCAGTTTAGTCGGACTTGATAGGGGCACAGATACGCAGTATTTT. Amino acid sequence: CASSLVGLDRGTDTQYF.

The chain has TRBV19 and TRBJ1-2; 7 bases are a match to TRBD1. V trimming: 0 bases; J trimming: 5 bases; junction bases outside the gene matches: 12. This CDR3 spans 17 amino acids. Germline loops: CDR1 LNHDA, CDR2 SQIVND (reference sequence). The CDR3 bases are TGTGCCAGTAGTATAGACTTCACAGGGGTCCTCCTTTATGGCTACACCTTC. It yields the protein CASSIDFTGVLLYGYTF. Full variable domain (rest looked up from reference TRBV19 and TRBJ1-2): DGGITQSPKYLFRKEGQNVTLSCEQNLNHDAMYWYRQDPGQGLRLIYYSQIVNDFQKGDIAEGYSVSREKKESFPLTVTSAQKNPTAFYLCASSIDFTGVLLYGYTFGSGTRLTVV.

The genes are TRBV11-3 and TRBJ2-4; no definite D call. CDR3 length: 18 amino acids. Trimming pared 5 bases from V and 0 bases from J, leaving 20 bases between. Per germline, CDR1 SGHNT and CDR2 YENEEA. CDR3 in amino acids: CASSREIIRRIAKNIQYF. CDR3 DNA sequence: TGTGCCAGCAGCCGCGAAATCATTCGTCGAATAGCCAAAAACATTCAGTACTTC.

This clone was observed a handful of times. CDR3 coding DNA: TGTGCCAGCAGCTTAACGGGAGGGGGCTCCTACGAGCAGTACTTC. Protein product: CASSLTGGGSYEQYF. This chain joins TRBV7-3 and TRBJ2-7; the D gene is possibly TRBD2 (7 bases). The germline V gene has CDR1 SGHTA and CDR2 FQGTGA. Trimming shortened V by 0 bases and J by 0 bases, and 9 bases separated the two germline ends. The CDR3 length is 15 residues. The whole variable domain, filled in from reference TRBV7-3 and TRBJ2-7, reads GAGVSQTPSNKVTEKGKYVELRCDPISGHTALYWYRQSLGQGPEFLIYFQGTGAADDSGLPNDRFFAVRPEGSVSTLKIQRTERGDSAVYLCASSLTGGGSYEQYFGPGTRLTVT.

The V gene is TRBV21-1, the J gene TRBJ2-5; the tabulated D call, TRBD2, remains unverified against the DNA. TRBV21-1 is recorded as a pseudogene. The CDR3 has 16 amino acids. The DNA of the CDR3 is TGTGCCAGCAGCAAACCGGTAGCGGGAGTCCTAGAGACCCAGTACTTC. It encodes CASSKPVAGVLETQYF.

The rearrangement links TRBV30 to TRBJ1-1; tentatively, D is TRBD1 (6 bases). The CDR3 consists of 13 residues. V lost 6 bases, J lost 0 bases, and 11 bases lay in between. Germline values: CDR1 GTSNPN, CDR2 SVGIG (reference sequence). The CDR3 DNA reads as TGTGCCTGCGACAGGCTTATGAACACTGAAGCTTTCTTT. Translating gives CACDRLMNTEAFF.

In this sample, this clone turned up once. This chain connects TRBV2 to TRBJ2-1, with a possible D match to TRBD1 (6 bases). Germline loops: CDR1 SNHLY, CDR2 FYNNEI. V lost 6 bases, J lost 1 base, and 16 bases lay in between. This CDR3 comprises 16 residues. In DNA form, the CDR3 reads TGTGCCAGCAGGGAATCCGGACAGTCGTCCTACAATGAGCAGTTCTTC. Its translation is CASRESGQSSYNEQFF.

V gene TRBV6-5 combines with J gene TRBJ1-2, with TRBD1 matching over 8 bases. This CDR3 spans 13 amino acids. Germline V gene data show CDR1 as MNHEY and CDR2 as SVGAGI. V dropped 2 bases and J dropped 7; count of bases not matched to a gene: 3. CDR3 in DNA: TGTGCCAGCAGTTACCAGGGGGCGGGTGGCTACACCTTC. Protein: CASSYQGAGGYTF.

The chain links TRBV3-1 (or the pseudogene TRBV3-2) to TRBJ1-3, with TRBD1 as a possible D gene (5 bases). The CDR3 extends over 19 amino acids. In germline, CDR1 is LGHDT, CDR2 YNNKEL (reference sequence). V lost 0 bases and J 0 bases, leaving 18 bases between the germline ends. DNA of the CDR3: TGTGCCAGCAGCCAAGATGCAATACAGGCTCCTAGCTCTGGAAACACCATATATTTT. Protein product: CASSQDAIQAPSSGNTIYF.

The table lists this clone with a few counts. The J gene is TRBJ2-7, the V gene TRBV4-1; TRBD1 matches at 8 bases. J was trimmed by 2 bases and V by 1 base; bases with no gene match: 4. This CDR3 region has 15 residues. The germline CDR1 and CDR2 sequences are MGHRA and YSYEKL. CDR3 coding DNA: TGCGCCAGCAGCCAAGTAATGACAGGGGCCTACGAGCAGTACTTC. This translates into CASSQVMTGAYEQYF.

This CDR3 is CASSSGLEGTQYF. CDR3 bases: TGTGCCAGCAGCTCGGGACTAGAAGGTACCCAGTACTTC. The chain is built from TRBV7-3 and TRBJ2-5; 8 bases align to TRBD2. The ends lost 4 bases at V and 8 bases at J; junction bases unmatched: 6. Per germline, CDR1 SGHTA and CDR2 FQGTGA. The CDR3 spans 13 residues.